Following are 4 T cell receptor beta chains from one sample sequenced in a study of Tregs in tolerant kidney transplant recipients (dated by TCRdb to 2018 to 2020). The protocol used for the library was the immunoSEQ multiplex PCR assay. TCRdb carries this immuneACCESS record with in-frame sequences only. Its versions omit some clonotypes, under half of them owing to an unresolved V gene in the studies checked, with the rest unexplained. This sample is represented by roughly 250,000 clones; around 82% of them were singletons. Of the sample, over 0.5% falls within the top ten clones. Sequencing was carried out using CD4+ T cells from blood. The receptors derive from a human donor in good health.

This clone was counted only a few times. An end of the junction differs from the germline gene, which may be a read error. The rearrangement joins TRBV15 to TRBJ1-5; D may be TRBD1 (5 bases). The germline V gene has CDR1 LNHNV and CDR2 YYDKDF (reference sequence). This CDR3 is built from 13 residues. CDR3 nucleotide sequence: TGTGCCACCCGCAGGGATAGCAATCAGCCCCAGCATTTT. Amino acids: CATRRDSNQPQHF.

The CDR3 is CASSPRGRGNLYNEQFF. CDR3 in DNA: TGTGCCAGCAGCCCAAGGGGGAGGGGAAACCTGTACAATGAGCAGTTCTTC. The rearrangement links TRBV5-8 to TRBJ2-1; TRBD2 is a possible D gene (7 bases). Trimming took 4 bases from V and 4 from J, leaving 21 bases between them. Germline V gene data show CDR1 as SGHTS and CDR2 as YDEGEE. This CDR3 has 17 amino acids.

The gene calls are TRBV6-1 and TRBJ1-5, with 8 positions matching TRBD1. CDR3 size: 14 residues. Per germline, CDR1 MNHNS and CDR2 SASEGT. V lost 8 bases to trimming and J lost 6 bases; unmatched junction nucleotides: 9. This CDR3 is CASYPGQGSQPQHF. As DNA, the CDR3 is TGTGCCAGCTATCCAGGACAGGGCAGTCAGCCCCAGCATTTT.

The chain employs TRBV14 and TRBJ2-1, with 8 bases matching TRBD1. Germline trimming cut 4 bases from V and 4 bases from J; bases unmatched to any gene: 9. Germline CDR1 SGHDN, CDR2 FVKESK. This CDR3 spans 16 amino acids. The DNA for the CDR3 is TGTGCCAGCAGCCTAGACAGGGGTGCCTATTACAATGAGCAGTTCTTC. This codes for CASSLDRGAYYNEQFF.